One and the same sample provided the 3 T cell receptor beta chains below, sequenced in a study of blood T cell repertoires in COVID-19. The assay was immunoSEQ multiplex PCR, and TCRdb's table has in-frame clones only and misses some. The table has around 230,000 clones, just under 90% seen once; the top ten hold around 4.2%. The sample was PBMCs or T cells enriched from blood (not recorded which). These receptors all come from a woman aged 25 to 39 with acute COVID-19.

This clone was observed a single time. The CDR3: CASVRDRGSAFF. In DNA form, the CDR3 reads TGTGCCAGCGTCCGGGACAGGGGGTCAGCTTTCTTT. The V call is TRBV11-2, the J call TRBJ1-1; 11 bases are shared with TRBD1. CDR1 is SGHAT and CDR2 is FQNNGV in the germline V gene. The CDR3 covers 12 residues. The trim removed 8 bases at V and 10 bases at J, leaving 6 bases unmatched.

The chain links TRBV9 to TRBJ1-1; no firm D call. Germline loops: CDR1 SGDLS, CDR2 YYNGEE. This CDR3 region has 14 residues. The V end lost 0 bases, the J end lost 0 bases, and 6 bases lay between the germline ends. CDR3 DNA sequence: TGTGCCAGCAGCGTAGACAGCTTGAACACTGAAGCTTTCTTT. Encoded protein: CASSVDSLNTEAFF.

The J gene is TRBJ1-2, the V gene TRBV5-6, with D unresolved. Per germline, CDR1 SGHDT and CDR2 YYEEEE. The CDR3 sequence is 11 residues long. The ends were cut back, 4 bases at V and 7 bases at J, with 8 bases in the middle. CDR3 sequence (DNA): TGTGCCAGCAGCAGGGCGGGTGGCTACACCTTC. As protein: CASSRAGGYTF.